The rows below give T cell receptor beta chains drawn from one sample of a study of Graves' ophthalmopathy and Graves' hyperthyroidism. TCRdb processed the multiplex PCR reads anew with MiXCR; each CDR3 protein has one entry. The data contain some 1.1 million distinct CDR3 sequences, 35% to 40% of them singletons. The sample comprised peripheral blood or thyroid tissue (not recorded which). The receptors stem from an adult man with Graves' hyperthyroidism. CDR3s include the opening cysteine and the closing phenylalanine or tryptophan. A D gene is named only where the DNA matches it firmly. The size entry is marked missing in some rows and otherwise reads once, few, many or a size class.

clone size	J gene	V gene	D gene	CDR3 protein	CDR3 DNA
many	TRBJ1-2	TRBV19	NA	CASGGTSHGYTF	TGTGCCAGTGGGGGGACATCTCATGGCTACACCTTC
many	TRBJ1-5	TRBV12-3/TRBV12-4	NA	CASSLGGGLSQPQHF	TGTGCCAGCAGTTTAGGGGGGGGTTTGAGTCAGCCCCAGCATTTT
NA	TRBJ2-7	TRBV10-3	NA	CAIRGRDGSYEQYF	TGTGCCATCAGGGGAAGGGACGGTTCCTACGAGCAGTACTTC
few	TRBJ2-5	TRBV14	NA	CATIAPRGCQETQYF	TGTGCCACCATCGCTCCCCGGGGCTGCCAAGAGACCCAGTACTTC
many	TRBJ1-6	TRBV19	NA	CASQREGNNSPLHF	TGTGCCAGTCAACGAGAGGGAAATAATTCACCCCTCCACTTT
NA	TRBJ1-1	TRBV10-2	NA	CASREGRATEAFF	TGTGCCTCCAGGGAGGGGAGGGCCACTGAAGCTTTCTTT
many	TRBJ1-6	TRBV19	NA	CASTGGFNSPLHF	TGTGCCAGTACCGGGGGATTTAATTCACCCCTCCACTTT
many	TRBJ2-5	TRBV5-6	NA	CASSSTGRQETQYF	TGTGCCAGCAGCTCGACAGGGAGGCAAGAGACCCAGTACTTC
many	TRBJ1-1	TRBV7-9	NA	CASSFNSGHSEAFF	TGTGCCAGCAGCTTTAACTCGGGGCACTCTGAAGCTTTCTTT
NA	TRBJ1-6	TRBV2	NA	CASSVAAGSLENSPLHF	TGTGCCAGCAGCGTAGCTGCCGGGAGTTTGGAGAATTCACCCCTCCACTTT
NA	TRBJ1-2	TRBV4-3	TRBD1	CASSQERGPYGYTF	TGCGCCAGCAGCCAAGAGAGGGGGCCCTATGGCTACACCTTC
NA	TRBJ1-2	TRBV10-3	TRBD1	CAISYGDRDGYTF	TGTGCCATCAGTTACGGTGACAGGGACGGCTACACCTTC
many	TRBJ2-7	TRBV10-3	TRBD2	CASSPSGIDEQYF	TGTGCCAGCAGTCCTAGCGGGATTGACGAGCAGTACTTC
many	TRBJ1-1	TRBV10-3	NA	CAISEPSGLNTEAFF	TGTGCCATCAGTGAACCCTCGGGGTTGAACACTGAAGCTTTCTTT
NA	TRBJ1-2	TRBV19	TRBD1	CASSVTGGPIYGYTF	TGTGCCAGTAGTGTCACAGGGGGCCCTATCTATGGCTACACCTTC
NA	TRBJ2-5	TRBV29-1	NA	CSVEAPGLGFQETQYF	TGCAGCGTTGAAGCACCGGGCTTGGGGTTCCAAGAGACCCAGTACTTC
once	TRBJ2-7	TRBV7-3	TRBD2	CASSAREVAGDSYEQYF	TGTGCCAGCAGTGCTAGAGAGGTTGCGGGAGACTCCTACGAGCAGTACTTC
few	TRBJ1-1	TRBV28	NA	CASSTGSGDTEAFF	TGTGCCAGCAGTACAGGGTCGGGTGACACTGAAGCTTTCTTT
many	TRBJ1-4	TRBV27	NA	CASSLKATRPNEKLFF	TGTGCCAGCAGTTTAAAGGCGACCAGGCCTAATGAAAAACTGTTTTTT
many	TRBJ2-5	TRBV20-1	NA	CSASRQETQYF	TGCAGTGCAAGCAGACAAGAGACCCAGTACTTC
many	TRBJ2-7	TRBV10-1	TRBD2	CASSEGTTGSSSYEQYF	TGCGCCAGCAGTGAAGGGACTACCGGATCGAGCTCCTACGAGCAGTACTTC
many	TRBJ1-2	TRBV28	NA	CASRVRQGIGYTF	TGTGCCAGCAGAGTTCGCCAGGGGATCGGCTACACCTTC
NA	TRBJ2-5	TRBV5-6	TRBD1	CASSFTGTGRMETQYF	TGTGCCAGCAGTTTCACCGGGACAGGGAGGATGGAGACCCAGTACTTC
many	TRBJ2-2	TRBV19	TRBD1	CASSGDRSNTGELFF	TGTGCCAGTAGTGGGGACAGATCGAACACCGGGGAGCTGTTTTTT
many	TRBJ1-6	TRBV11-2	NA	CASSTMGYSPLHF	TGTGCCAGCAGCACCATGGGGTATTCACCCCTCCACTTT
NA	TRBJ1-5	TRBV7-9	NA	CASSSGIQGRWNQPQHF	TGTGCCAGCAGCTCCGGAATACAGGGACGGTGGAATCAGCCCCAGCATTTT
once	TRBJ2-5	TRBV7-9	TRBD2	CASSAILAGVGETQYF	TGTGCCAGCAGCGCCATACTAGCGGGAGTAGGGGAGACCCAGTACTTC